These 26 T cell receptor beta chains originate from one sample sequenced in a study of T-cell memory formation after mild COVID-19. MiXCR, applied by TCRdb to the 5' RACE reads, yields one record per CDR3 protein. The profile shows 530,000 or so distinct CDR3 sequences, approximately 15% of them singletons. Sequencing was performed on PBMCs or a T cell subset sorted from them (not recorded which). These receptors originate from an adult woman who had mild COVID-19 (a few samples of this study predate the infection). Cell type and time point are not known.

V usage is TRBV29-1 and J usage is TRBJ1-2; TRBD1 matches at 8 bases. The CDR3 spans 12 residues. J was trimmed by 8 bases and V by 7 bases; bases with no gene match: 9. Germline CDR1 reads SQVTM; CDR2 reads ANQGSEA. CDR3 sequence reads: CSAQGASGGYTF. The CDR3 nucleotides read TGCAGCGCTCAGGGGGCGTCGGGAGGCTACACCTTC.

This clonotype was observed a few times. J is TRBJ2-7 and V is TRBV27, with D perhaps matching TRBD2 (6 bases). The V and J ends lost 5 bases and 2 bases respectively, with 13 bases between them. The CDR3 loop spans 14 amino acids. Germline CDR1 is MNHEY and CDR2 is SMNVEV (reference sequence). The CDR3 loop is CASSPPGVTYEQYF. In DNA, the CDR3 is TGTGCCAGCAGTCCGCCGGGGGTGACCTACGAGCAGTACTTC.

The rearrangement uses TRBV6-2 or TRBV6-3 and TRBJ2-1; no definite D call. The CDR3 has 16 residues. The germline gives CDR1 MNHEY, CDR2 SVGEGT. The ends were cut back, 4 bases at V and 0 bases at J, with 13 bases in the middle. The CDR3 nucleotides are TGTGCCAGCAGTTTCGGCGGATCAAGCTCCTACAATGAGCAGTTCTTC. Its translation: CASSFGGSSSYNEQFF.

The chain carries TRBV4-1 and TRBJ2-3, with unresolved D. Trimming removed 3 bases from V and 5 bases from J, with 9 bases in between. This CDR3 has 13 amino acids. The germline V gene has CDR1 MGHRA and CDR2 YSYEKL. The CDR3: CASSHQGIDTQYF. The CDR3 DNA follows: TGCGCCAGCAGCCATCAAGGGATAGATACGCAGTATTTT.

The gene calls are TRBV18 and TRBJ2-4; 7 bases are a match to TRBD2. This CDR3 has 13 residues. J gave up 7 bases and V 2 bases, and 2 bases lay outside the gene matches. In germline, CDR1 is KGHSH, CDR2 LQKENI. In DNA form, the CDR3 reads TGTGCCAGCTCACCAGCCGGGAGGAACATTCAGTACTTC. Translating gives CASSPAGRNIQYF.

The chain employs TRBV12-3 or TRBV12-4 and TRBJ1-6; maybe TRBD1 (5 bases). The CDR3 totals 13 residues. V lost 3 bases to trimming and J lost 10 bases, with 10 bases between them. The CDR3 nucleotides read TGTGCCAGCAGTTTCCGCAGGGACTCACCCCTCCACTTT. Protein: CASSFRRDSPLHF.

The chain has TRBV6-1 and TRBJ1-2; D not resolved. The V end was cut by 6 bases, the J end by 4 bases, with 18 bases between. The CDR3 loop spans 15 amino acids. Germline CDR1 is MNHNS and CDR2 is SASEGT. As DNA, the CDR3 is TGTGCCAGCAGAGAGATCTTTTTGGTTGGCTATGGCTACACCTTC. Residues: CASREIFLVGYGYTF.

This clonotype was recorded at least ten times. V usage is TRBV18 and J usage is TRBJ2-5; no clear D gene. V lost 1 base and J lost 1, with 4 bases in between. The CDR3 is 13 residues long. Germline CDR1 KGHSH, CDR2 LQKENI. This CDR3 reads CASSPRFQETQYF. The CDR3 DNA reads as TGTGCCAGCTCACCACGTTTCCAAGAGACCCAGTACTTC. Supplemented by reference TRBV18 and TRBJ2-5, the full variable domain reads NAGVMQNPRHLVRRRGQEARLRCSPMKGHSHVYWYRQLPEEGLKFMVYLQKENIIDESGMPKERFSAEFPKEGPSILRIQQVVRGDSAAYFCASSPRFQETQYFGPGTRLLVL.

V and J are TRBV5-1 and TRBJ2-5; maybe TRBD1 (6 bases). Trimming took 6 bases from V and 0 from J, leaving 18 bases between them. CDR1 and CDR2 from the germline V gene are SGHRS and YFSETQ. This CDR3 comprises 16 residues. This CDR3 is CASTQGSFFDQETQYF. CDR3 nucleotide sequence: TGCGCCAGCACGCAGGGGTCATTCTTTGACCAAGAGACCCAGTACTTC.

The chain carries TRBV6-1 and TRBJ2-7, with D perhaps given as TRBD1 or TRBD2 (6 bases each). The CDR3 is made up of 14 amino acids. Germline values: CDR1 MNHNS, CDR2 SASEGT. V was clipped by 6 bases and J by 5 bases, with 17 bases between them. The CDR3 spells CASSQTGGSHEQYF. DNA of the CDR3: TGTGCCAGCAGCCAGACAGGAGGGAGCCACGAGCAGTACTTC.

The chain recombines TRBV10-2 with TRBJ2-2, with 7 positions matching TRBD2. From germline, CDR1 is WSHSY and CDR2 SAAADI. V lost 2 bases and J lost 3; bases outside the gene matches: 9. CDR3 size: 17 residues. CDR3 bases: TGCGCCAGCAGTGAGAGTCTAGCGGAGTTCTACACCGGGGAGCTGTTTTTT. Its protein is CASSESLAEFYTGELFF.

This clonotype has more than one count but fewer than ten. This rearrangement joins TRBV7-3 to TRBJ2-1; perhaps TRBD2 as D (5 bases). Germline loops: CDR1 SGHTA, CDR2 FQGTGA. The germline V and J ends were trimmed by 8 bases and 5 bases, with 7 bases remaining between them. This CDR3 contains 11 residues. CDR3 amino acids: CASPGNNEQFF. For the CDR3, the DNA is TGTGCCAGCCCCGGGAACAATGAGCAGTTCTTC.

In this sample, this clonotype turned up many times. V is TRBV15 and J is TRBJ2-5; 10 bases are a match to TRBD2. The CDR3 is made up of 16 amino acids. Germline V gene lookup returns CDR1 LNHNV and CDR2 YYDKDF (reference sequence). The ends lost 2 bases at V and 1 base at J; junction bases unmatched: 4. The CDR3 DNA sequence: TGTGCCACCAGCAGACTAGCGGGAGTGGGCCAAGAGACCCAGTACTTC. It translates to CATSRLAGVGQETQYF.

This chain links TRBV5-4 with TRBJ2-3; D unclear. The length of the CDR3 is 15 residues. V lost 4 bases and J lost 2, with 14 bases in between. Germline values: CDR1 SGHNT, CDR2 YYREEE (reference sequence). The CDR3 is CASSPELFNTDTQYF. As DNA, the CDR3 is TGTGCCAGCAGCCCGGAACTGTTTAACACAGATACGCAGTATTTT.

This clonotype showed up many times. The chain couples TRBV24-1 to TRBJ2-1, with TRBD1 identical over 9 bases. Trimming took 3 bases from V and 3 from J; bases not matched to a gene: 5. Per germline, CDR1 KGHDR and CDR2 SFDVKD. This CDR3 is 16 amino acids long. The CDR3 coding sequence is TGTGCCACCAGTGATCCCGGGACAGGGCACTACAATGAGCAGTTCTTC. Translated: CATSDPGTGHYNEQFF.

This clonotype was picked up a small number of times. The gene calls are TRBV10-3 and TRBJ2-7; D may correspond to TRBD1 or TRBD2 (5 bases each). Germline lookup yields CDR1 ENHRY and CDR2 SYGVKD. The length of the CDR3 is 14 residues. V was shortened by 8 bases and J by 1 base, with 15 bases between the two germline ends. Here the CDR3 reads CAIGLSRDSYEQYF. CDR3 bases: TGTGCCATCGGACTCTCCAGGGATTCCTACGAGCAGTACTTC.

This clonotype has only a few counts. This chain connects TRBV3-1 to TRBJ2-7, with D possibly matching TRBD2 (6 bases). The CDR3 totals 12 residues. Trimming took 7 bases from V and 3 from J, leaving 10 bases between them. Germline V gene lookup returns CDR1 LGHDT and CDR2 YNNKEL (reference sequence). CDR3 loop: CASTHGGYEQYF. CDR3 nucleotide sequence: TGTGCCAGCACTCACGGGGGCTACGAGCAGTACTTC.

The chain combines TRBV29-1 with TRBJ1-1, with a possible D match to TRBD1 (5 bases). Germline CDR1 SQVTM, CDR2 ANQGSEA. Trimming shortened V by 6 bases and J by 5 bases, and 16 bases separated the two germline ends. The CDR3 loop spans 13 amino acids. The CDR3 here is CSVLGGGATEAFF. CDR3 DNA: TGCAGCGTCCTTGGGGGGGGTGCGACTGAAGCTTTCTTT.

This clonotype was counted at least ten times. V gene TRBV5-1 combines with J gene TRBJ1-1, with D uncertain. Germline CDR1 is SGHRS and CDR2 is YFSETQ. The CDR3 length is 13 residues. V was clipped by 6 bases and J by 2 bases, with 11 bases between them. CDR3 nucleotides: TGCGCCAGCACAGAACTGATAAACACTGAAGCTTTCTTT. This translates into CASTELINTEAFF. Looking up the rest from reference TRBV5-1 and TRBJ1-1 gives the full variable domain: KAGVTQTPRYLIKTRGQQVTLSCSPISGHRSVSWYQQTPGQGLQFLFEYFSETQRNKGNFPGRFSGRQFSNSRSEMNVSTLELGDSALYLCASTELINTEAFFGQGTRLTVV.

This clonotype was seen only once. The CDR3 sequence is CASSPKRRIQETQYF. CDR3 DNA: TGTGCCAGCAGCCCGAAGAGGCGGATCCAAGAGACCCAGTACTTC. V and J are TRBV7-9 and TRBJ2-5; no definite D call. CDR3 length: 15 amino acids. Trimming removed 5 bases from V and 1 base from J, with 14 bases in between. Germline loops: CDR1 SEHNR, CDR2 FQNEAQ (reference sequence).

There are a few counts of this clonotype. The rearrangement uses TRBV5-1 and TRBJ2-1; TRBD2 agrees at 9 bases. The CDR3 is 17 amino acids. With V trimmed by 4 bases and J by 9 bases, 17 bases remained unmatched. The germline gives CDR1 SGHRS, CDR2 YFSETQ. CDR3 sequence reads: CASSPLGSGSLSGEQFF. CDR3 nucleotide sequence: TGCGCCAGCAGCCCCCTAGGTAGCGGGAGTTTATCGGGTGAGCAGTTCTTC.

This clonotype showed up many times. This chain links TRBV24-1 with TRBJ2-5; D remains ambiguous. V was pared by 2 bases and J by 5 bases, with 2 bases between. The germline CDR1 and CDR2 sequences are KGHDR and SFDVKD. The CDR3 is 11 residues long. The CDR3 protein is CATSDWETQYF. The CDR3 DNA reads TGTGCCACCAGTGATTGGGAGACCCAGTACTTC.

This clonotype was observed a handful of times. The chain combines TRBV12-3 or TRBV12-4 with TRBJ2-7; TRBD2 is a possible D gene (5 bases). V shed 10 bases and J shed 3 bases, with 13 bases lying between them. The CDR3 covers 12 residues. CDR3 amino acids: CANLPRGYEQYF. The CDR3 DNA reads as TGTGCCAACCTGCCCCGGGGCTACGAGCAGTACTTC.

This clonotype has a count of ten or more. The chain uses TRBV3-1 and TRBJ2-5; possible D gene TRBD2, 6 bases. The CDR3 runs to 13 residues. Germline CDR1 is LGHDT and CDR2 is YNNKEL (reference sequence). Trimming took off 1 base at V and 3 bases at J, with 6 bases between the two ends. This CDR3 reads CASSQGLEETQYF. CDR3 bases: TGTGCCAGCAGCCAAGGACTAGAAGAGACCCAGTACTTC.

This clonotype has just a few counts. The V call is TRBV5-1, the J call TRBJ1-4; no firm D call. Looked up from germline, CDR1 is SGHRS and CDR2 is YFSETQ. CDR3 length equals 14 residues. V lost 0 bases and J lost 0, with 3 bases in between. CDR3 sequence reads: CASSLVSTNEKLFF. CDR3 DNA sequence: TGCGCCAGCAGCTTGGTCTCAACTAATGAAAAACTGTTTTTT. Looking up the rest from reference TRBV5-1 and TRBJ1-4 gives the full variable domain: KAGVTQTPRYLIKTRGQQVTLSCSPISGHRSVSWYQQTPGQGLQFLFEYFSETQRNKGNFPGRFSGRQFSNSRSEMNVSTLELGDSALYLCASSLVSTNEKLFFGSGTQLSVL.

The chain recombines TRBV7-8 with TRBJ1-2; perhaps TRBD1 as D (5 bases). With 6 bases removed from V and 4 bases from J, the gap between germline ends came to 15 bases. The CDR3 is 14 residues long. CDR1 and CDR2 (germline): SGHVS, FQNEAQ. The CDR3 DNA is TGTGCCAGCAGACCTCCCAGGGATTCCTATGGCTACACCTTC. Encoded protein: CASRPPRDSYGYTF.